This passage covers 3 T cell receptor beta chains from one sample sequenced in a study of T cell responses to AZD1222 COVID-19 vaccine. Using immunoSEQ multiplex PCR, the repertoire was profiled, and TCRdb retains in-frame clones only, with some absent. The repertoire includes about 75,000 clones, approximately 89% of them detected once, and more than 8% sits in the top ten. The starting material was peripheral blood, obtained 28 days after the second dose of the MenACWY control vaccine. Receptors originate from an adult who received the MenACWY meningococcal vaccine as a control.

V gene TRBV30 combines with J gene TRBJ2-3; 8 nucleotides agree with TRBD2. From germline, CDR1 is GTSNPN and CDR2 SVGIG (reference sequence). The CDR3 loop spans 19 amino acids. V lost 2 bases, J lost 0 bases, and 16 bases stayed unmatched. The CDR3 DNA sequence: TGTGCCTGGAGTCCTGACGGCGGGGGGCGGGGTACGAGCACAGATACGCAGTATTTT. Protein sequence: CAWSPDGGGRGTSTDTQYF.

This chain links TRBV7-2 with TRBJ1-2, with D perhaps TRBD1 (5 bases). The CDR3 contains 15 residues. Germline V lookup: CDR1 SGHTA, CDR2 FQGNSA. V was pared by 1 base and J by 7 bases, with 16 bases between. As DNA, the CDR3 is TGTGCCAGCAGCTTAGTAGCCGGGGCTTCAAGTGGCTACACCTTC. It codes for CASSLVAGASSGYTF.

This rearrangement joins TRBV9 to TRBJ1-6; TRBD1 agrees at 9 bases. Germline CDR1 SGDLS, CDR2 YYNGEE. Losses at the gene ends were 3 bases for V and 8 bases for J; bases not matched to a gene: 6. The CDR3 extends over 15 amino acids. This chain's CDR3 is CASSAGQGKDSPLHF. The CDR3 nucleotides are TGTGCCAGCAGCGCCGGACAGGGGAAGGATTCACCCCTCCACTTT.